The next 32 T cell receptor beta chains were all read from a single sample in a study of T cells in Graves' hyperthyroidism and ophthalmopathy. RNA transcripts gave rise to amplified TCR beta CDR3 regions. With the HTBI primer set, the TCR CDR3 went through a first round of RT-PCR. Each CDR3 protein is one row after TCRdb ran MiXCR on the multiplex PCR reads. Of about 680,000 distinct CDR3 sequences in the sample, around 40% were seen once. Sequenced sample: blood. Receptors originate from a woman aged 40-49 years with Graves' hyperthyroidism.

The chain couples TRBV19 to TRBJ1-2; D perhaps matches TRBD1 (6 bases). The CDR3 sequence is 14 residues long. V lost 8 bases and J 8 bases, leaving 21 bases between the germline ends. Germline V gene sequence: CDR1 LNHDA, CDR2 SQIVND (reference sequence). This CDR3 reads CASGRWDTRRGYTF. CDR3 in DNA: TGTGCCAGTGGAAGATGGGACACCCGAAGGGGCTACACCTTC. Variable domain in full (rest from reference TRBV19 and TRBJ1-2): DGGITQSPKYLFRKEGQNVTLSCEQNLNHDAMYWYRQDPGQGLRLIYYSQIVNDFQKGDIAEGYSVSREKKESFPLTVTSAQKNPTAFYLCASGRWDTRRGYTFGSGTRLTVV.

This chain joins TRBV11-1 and TRBJ1-1; 8 bases agree with TRBD1. The ends lost 11 bases at V and 1 base at J; junction bases unmatched: 6. The CDR3 consists of 13 residues. Germline V CDR1 and CDR2: SGHAT, FQDESV (reference sequence). This chain's CDR3 is CAGGTGQNTEAFF. The CDR3 DNA sequence: TGTGCCGGAGGGACAGGCCAGAACACTGAAGCTTTCTTT.

The chain carries TRBV6-5 and TRBJ2-6; D might be TRBD2 (6 bases). V was clipped by 5 bases and J by 0 bases, with 17 bases between them. From germline, CDR1 is MNHEY and CDR2 SVGAGI. There are 18 residues in the CDR3. The DNA of the CDR3 is TGTGCCAGCAGTGCCCGGGAGTGGGGATCCTCTGGGGCCAACGTCCTGACTTTC. This translates into CASSAREWGSSGANVLTF.

The V call is TRBV7-8, the J call TRBJ2-7; 8 bases are a match to TRBD2. TRBJ2-1 matches the DNA end more closely, so the J call is doubtful. The V gene's germline CDR1 is SGHVS and CDR2 FQNEAQ. CDR3 length: 14 amino acids. This CDR3 reads CASSRGRTVDTQFF. The DNA of the CDR3 is TGTGCCAGCAGCCGCGGGAGGACGGTAGATACGCAGTTCTTC.

This sequence joins TRBV3-1 and TRBJ2-6; possibly TRBD1 for D (6 bases). This CDR3 contains 16 residues. Looked up from germline, CDR1 is LGHDT and CDR2 is YNNKEL (reference sequence). Trimming stripped 4 bases from V and 2 bases from J, with 12 bases between. CDR3 bases: TGTGCCAGCAGCCGAAACCAGGGGACTGGGGCCAACGTCCTGACTTTC. Translated, it gives CASSRNQGTGANVLTF.

The J gene is TRBJ1-6, the V gene TRBV4-1; the D gene is possibly TRBD1 (5 bases). CDR3 size: 15 residues. Between the trimmed V and J ends, which lost 4 bases and 8 bases, there was a span of 15 bases. CDR1 and CDR2 (germline): MGHRA, YSYEKL. CDR3 protein: CASSPRTSRDSPLHF. CDR3 nucleotides: TGCGCCAGCAGCCCCCGGACATCGAGGGATTCACCCCTCCACTTT.

In this sample, this clonotype turned up many times. The chain is built from TRBV20-1 and TRBJ1-5; D uncertain. Germline CDR1 reads DFQATT; CDR2 reads SNEGSKA (reference sequence). The CDR3 extends over 14 amino acids. Trimming pared 0 bases from V and 2 bases from J, leaving 8 bases between. This chain's CDR3 is CSARDLGGNQPQHF. The CDR3 nucleotides read TGCAGTGCTAGAGATTTGGGAGGCAATCAGCCCCAGCATTTT.

This clonotype was counted between two and nine times. V is TRBV11-3 and J is TRBJ1-3; D gene uncertain. The germline V gene encodes CDR1 SGHNT and CDR2 YENEEA. The CDR3 loop spans 16 amino acids. V was trimmed by 5 bases and J by 2 bases, leaving 16 bases between them. The DNA for the CDR3 is TGTGCCAGCAGCCGTCATCGCGGGCTGCCTGGAAACACCATATATTTT. Translating it yields CASSRHRGLPGNTIYF.

This clonotype was recorded a few times. This rearrangement joins TRBV13 to TRBJ1-3; D is possibly TRBD1 (5 bases). The CDR3 loop spans 15 amino acids. The V gene lost 5 bases and the J gene lost 6 bases, with 17 bases spanning the gap. Germline V gives CDR1 PRHDT, CDR2 FYEKMQ (reference sequence). The CDR3 nucleotides are TGTGCCAGCAGCCCCAGGGCACAGACTTTAAACACCATATATTTT. Its protein is CASSPRAQTLNTIYF.

V gene TRBV5-1 combines with J gene TRBJ1-5; D may be TRBD1 (6 bases). The V end lost 0 bases, the J end lost 4 bases, and 11 bases lay between the germline ends. The CDR3 is made up of 15 amino acids. From germline, CDR1 is SGHRS and CDR2 YFSETQ. The CDR3 sequence is CASSLGTVDNQPQHF. The DNA for the CDR3 is TGCGCCAGCAGCTTGGGGACAGTTGATAATCAGCCCCAGCATTTT.

There are many counts of this clonotype. The chain recombines TRBV10-3 with TRBJ1-5; D gene ambiguous. V was shortened by 0 bases and J by 0 bases, with 12 bases between the two germline ends. Germline assignment: CDR1 ENHRY and CDR2 SYGVKD. The CDR3 loop spans 17 amino acids. CDR3 region: CAISESGAYYSNQPQHF. The CDR3 bases are TGTGCCATCAGTGAGTCAGGTGCCTATTATAGCAATCAGCCCCAGCATTTT.

This clonotype was seen many times. The CDR3 spells CASSPTGFMNTEAFF. In DNA, the CDR3 is TGTGCCAGCAGCCCGACAGGGTTCATGAACACTGAAGCTTTCTTT. The chain joins TRBV6-5 to TRBJ1-1; TRBD1 matches 7 bases. CDR3 length: 15 amino acids. Losses at the gene ends were 6 bases for V and 0 bases for J; bases not matched to a gene: 7. Germline V gene data show CDR1 as MNHEY and CDR2 as SVGAGI.

The gene calls are TRBV20-1 and TRBJ2-3; TRBD1 matches at 7 bases. The CDR3 has 10 residues. Trimming removed 5 bases from V and 12 bases from J; junction bases left unmatched: 5. Germline CDR1 is DFQATT and CDR2 is SNEGSKA (reference sequence). The CDR3 reads CSAFGQEQYF. DNA for the CDR3: TGCAGTGCTTTCGGACAGGAACAGTATTTT.

V gene TRBV9 combines with J gene TRBJ1-3, with D perhaps matching TRBD1 (6 bases). The germline V gene has CDR1 SGDLS and CDR2 YYNGEE. The CDR3 covers 17 residues. V shed 2 bases and J shed 0 bases, with 15 bases lying between them. The CDR3 region has the DNA TGTGCCAGCAGCGTGAACAAAGGGGGGAACTCTGGAAACACCATATATTTT. This translates into CASSVNKGGNSGNTIYF.

In its sample, this clonotype was seen many times. The chain has TRBV12-3 or TRBV12-4 and TRBJ1-5; D gene uncertain. The CDR3 extends over 12 amino acids. Trimming cost V 2 bases and J 3 bases, with 2 bases left between them. The CDR3 DNA follows: TGTGCCAGCAGTTTATACAATCAGCCCCAGCATTTT. This gives the protein CASSLYNQPQHF.

This clonotype has a count of ten or more. V gene TRBV6-6 combines with J gene TRBJ1-5, with 7 bases lining up with TRBD1. V dropped 6 bases and J dropped 5; count of bases not matched to a gene: 13. Germline assignment: CDR1 MNHNY and CDR2 SVGAGI (reference sequence). This CDR3 spans 16 amino acids. As DNA, the CDR3 is TGTGCCAGCAGGCCGCCGGGACAGTACTTAGATCAGCCCCAGCATTTT. It encodes CASRPPGQYLDQPQHF.

The V gene is TRBV30, the J gene TRBJ1-1, with D uncertain. V shed 0 bases and J shed 2 bases, with 7 bases lying between them. CDR1 and CDR2 (germline): GTSNPN, SVGIG (reference sequence). The CDR3 runs 13 residues. The CDR3 reads CAWSVISNTEAFF. DNA of the CDR3: TGTGCCTGGAGTGTCATCTCAAACACTGAAGCTTTCTTT.

V gene TRBV11-3 combines with J gene TRBJ2-2, with TRBD1 as a possible D gene (5 bases). Germline CDR1 is SGHNT and CDR2 is YENEEA. V was cut by 0 bases and J by 7 bases, with 12 bases left in between. The CDR3 extends over 15 amino acids. This CDR3 reads CASSLDTVGRGELFF. CDR3 sequence (DNA): TGTGCCAGCAGCTTAGACACGGTGGGGCGCGGGGAGCTGTTTTTT.

To note about this clonotype: A much larger clone is a single base away; this may be a read error. V gene TRBV12-3 or TRBV12-4 combines with J gene TRBJ1-2; D unresolved. The length of the CDR3 is 11 residues. V was shortened by 3 bases and J by 8 bases, with 7 bases between the two germline ends. The CDR3 here is CASSLGNGYTF. In DNA, the CDR3 is TGTGCCAGCAGTTTGGGGAACGGCTACACCTTC.

The table lists this clonotype with many counts. V and J are TRBV12-3 or TRBV12-4 and TRBJ1-3; D is undetermined. With 6 bases removed from V and 0 bases from J, the gap between germline ends came to 12 bases. The CDR3 consists of 15 residues. CDR3 in DNA: TGTGCCAGCAGCCAACAGAGCTACTCTGGAAACACCATATATTTT. It translates to CASSQQSYSGNTIYF.

CDR3 coding DNA: TGTGCCAGCAGTTTCGGACAGAAAGAGACCCAGTACTTC. Protein sequence: CASSFGQKETQYF. The chain joins TRBV2 to TRBJ2-5; possibly TRBD1 for D (6 bases). Germline V lookup: CDR1 SNHLY, CDR2 FYNNEI. The CDR3 loop spans 13 amino acids. Trimming stripped 5 bases from V and 3 bases from J, with 10 bases between.

This clonotype was seen only once. The V call is TRBV5-4, the J call TRBJ2-2; D tentatively reads TRBD1 or TRBD2 (5 bases each). V dropped 4 bases and J dropped 1 base, with 14 bases sitting between them. The germline CDR1 and CDR2 sequences are SGHNT and YYREEE (reference sequence). CDR3 length: 16 residues. This CDR3 reads CASSRRDQWNTGELFF. In DNA, the CDR3 is TGTGCCAGCAGCCGCCGGGACCAGTGGAACACCGGGGAGCTGTTTTTT.

This clonotype was seen a handful of times. This chain uses TRBV13 with TRBJ1-1, with 7 bases that match TRBD1. The CDR3 is 13 residues long. The trim removed 5 bases at V and 4 bases at J, leaving 4 bases unmatched. In germline, CDR1 is PRHDT, CDR2 FYEKMQ (reference sequence). Here the CDR3 DNA reads TGTGCCAGCAGCACCAGACAGGGCACTGAAGCTTTCTTT. As protein: CASSTRQGTEAFF.

Many counts were recorded for this clonotype. This chain connects TRBV20-1 to TRBJ2-6, with 7 positions matching TRBD1. Germline V gene lookup returns CDR1 DFQATT and CDR2 SNEGSKA (reference sequence). This CDR3 comprises 17 residues. V dropped 5 bases and J dropped 0; count of bases not matched to a gene: 10. CDR3 nucleotide sequence: TGCAGTGCTTACCGGGACAGCTGGAGCTCTGGGGCCAACGTCCTGACTTTC. Its translation: CSAYRDSWSSGANVLTF.

This clonotype was found a few times. V is TRBV27 and J is TRBJ2-7, with 9 bases aligning to TRBD1. The ends lost 5 bases at V and 6 bases at J; junction bases unmatched: 2. CDR1 is MNHEY, CDR2 SMNVEV, per germline (reference sequence). The CDR3 runs to 12 residues. The CDR3 nucleotides are TGTGCCAGCAGTGGGACAGGGTCCGAGCAGTACTTC. Protein: CASSGTGSEQYF.

This clonotype has only a few counts. This chain connects TRBV20-1 to TRBJ2-2; D is uncertain. The CDR3 consists of 13 residues. V dropped 2 bases and J dropped 0 bases, with 4 bases sitting between them. Germline-derived CDR1 and CDR2 are DFQATT and SNEGSKA (reference sequence). Here the CDR3 reads CSARTANTGELFF. As DNA, the CDR3 is TGCAGTGCTAGAACGGCGAACACCGGGGAGCTGTTTTTT.

The rearrangement links TRBV28 to TRBJ2-7; D not resolved. Trimming left V 7 bases short and J 4 bases short, with 20 bases between. The CDR3 length is 15 residues. Germline CDR1 reads MDHEN; CDR2 reads SYDVKM. The CDR3: CASTTSRRPGYEQYF. In DNA, the CDR3 is TGTGCCAGCACCACATCCCGTCGGCCCGGGTACGAGCAGTACTTC.

There are a few counts of this clonotype. The rearrangement links TRBV27 to TRBJ1-6; D is undetermined. This CDR3 is built from 15 residues. The V end was cut by 2 bases, the J end by 0 bases, with 5 bases between. Looked up from germline, CDR1 is MNHEY and CDR2 is SMNVEV (reference sequence). CDR3 nucleotide sequence: TGTGCCAGCAGTTTAGAAGGCTCCTATAATTCACCCCTCCACTTT. Translation gives CASSLEGSYNSPLHF.

This clonotype was seen ten or more times. The gene calls are TRBV9 and TRBJ2-7; D is undetermined. CDR1 is SGDLS, CDR2 YYNGEE, per germline. With 0 bases removed from V and 3 bases from J, the gap between germline ends came to 13 bases. The length of the CDR3 is 15 residues. CDR3 amino acids: CASSVAASRVYEQYF. CDR3 nucleotide sequence: TGTGCCAGCAGCGTAGCTGCTAGTCGAGTCTACGAGCAGTACTTC.

A note on this clonotype: A much bigger clone sits one base away, suggesting this may be a read error. J is TRBJ1-1 and V is TRBV7-2; D call uncertain. The V gene's germline CDR1 is SGHTA and CDR2 FQGNSA. The length of the CDR3 is 11 residues. Written as DNA, the CDR3 is TGTGCCAGCAGCTTAACGGCCGGTGCTCTCTTT. This translates into CASSLTAGALF.

This sequence joins TRBV4-3 and TRBJ1-3; D remains unclear. Germline loops: CDR1 LGHNA, CDR2 YSLEER. The CDR3 spans 16 residues. The V gene lost 1 base and the J gene lost 4 bases, with 14 bases spanning the gap. The CDR3 sequence is CASSQVVTGSGNTIYF. Here the CDR3 DNA reads TGCGCCAGCAGCCAAGTTGTCACCGGGTCCGGAAACACCATATATTTT.

Points on this clonotype: This may stem from a read error, because a much larger clone lies one nucleotide away. The gene calls are TRBV20-1 and TRBJ2-5, with D possibly being TRBD1 (5 bases). Per the germline V gene, CDR1 is DFQATT and CDR2 is SNEGSKA (reference sequence). This CDR3 has 17 amino acids. V was clipped by 3 bases and J by 3 bases, with 23 bases between them. The CDR3 DNA sequence: TGCAGTGCTAGGGGTCCGTTAGGGGCAGGATTTAAAGAGACCCAGTACTTC. Translating it yields CSARGPLGAGFKETQYF.